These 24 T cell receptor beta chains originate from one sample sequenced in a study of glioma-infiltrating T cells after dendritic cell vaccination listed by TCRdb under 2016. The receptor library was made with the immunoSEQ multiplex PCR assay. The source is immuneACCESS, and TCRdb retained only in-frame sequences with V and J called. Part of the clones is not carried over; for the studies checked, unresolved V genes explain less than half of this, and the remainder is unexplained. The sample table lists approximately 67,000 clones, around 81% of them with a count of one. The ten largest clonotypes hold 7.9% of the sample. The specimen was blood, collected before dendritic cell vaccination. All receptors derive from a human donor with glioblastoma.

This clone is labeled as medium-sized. For the CDR3, the DNA is TGTGCCAGCGGACGCGTATCAGGGGGCTATGGCTACACCTTC. Its protein product is CASGRVSGGYGYTF. The V gene is TRBV2, the J gene TRBJ1-2; 7 bases fit TRBD1. J lost 4 bases, V lost 8 bases, and 10 bases had no gene match. Per the germline V gene, CDR1 is SNHLY and CDR2 is FYNNEI. The CDR3 consists of 14 residues.

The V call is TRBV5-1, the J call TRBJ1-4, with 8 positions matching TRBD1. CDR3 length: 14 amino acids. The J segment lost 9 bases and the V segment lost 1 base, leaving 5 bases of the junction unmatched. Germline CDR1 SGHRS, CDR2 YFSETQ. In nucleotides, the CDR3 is TGCGCCAGCAGCTTGTCTGGACAGGGACAAAAACTGTTTTTT. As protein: CASSLSGQGQKLFF. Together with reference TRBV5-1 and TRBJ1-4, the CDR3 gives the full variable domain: KAGVTQTPRYLIKTRGQQVTLSCSPISGHRSVSWYQQTPGQGLQFLFEYFSETQRNKGNFPGRFSGRQFSNSRSEMNVSTLELGDSALYLCASSLSGQGQKLFFGSGTQLSVL.

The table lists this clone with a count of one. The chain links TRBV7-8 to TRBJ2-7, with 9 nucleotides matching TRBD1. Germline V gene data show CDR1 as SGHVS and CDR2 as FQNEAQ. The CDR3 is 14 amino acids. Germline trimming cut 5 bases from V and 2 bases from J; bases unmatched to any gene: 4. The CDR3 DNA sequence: TGTGCCAGCAGCGATCGACAGGGGGCCTACGAGCAGTACTTC. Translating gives CASSDRQGAYEQYF.

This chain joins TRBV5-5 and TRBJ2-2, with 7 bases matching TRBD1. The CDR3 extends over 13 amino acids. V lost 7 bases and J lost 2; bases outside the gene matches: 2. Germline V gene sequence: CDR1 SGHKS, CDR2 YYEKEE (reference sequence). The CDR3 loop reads CASGTANTGELFF. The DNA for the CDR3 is TGTGCCAGCGGGACAGCTAACACCGGGGAGCTGTTTTTT.

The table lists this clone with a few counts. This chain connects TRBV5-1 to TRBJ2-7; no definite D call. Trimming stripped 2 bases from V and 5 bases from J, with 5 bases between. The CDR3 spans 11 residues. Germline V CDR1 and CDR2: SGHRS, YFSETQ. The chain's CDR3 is CASSFANEQYF. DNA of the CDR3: TGCGCCAGCAGCTTCGCGAACGAGCAGTACTTC.

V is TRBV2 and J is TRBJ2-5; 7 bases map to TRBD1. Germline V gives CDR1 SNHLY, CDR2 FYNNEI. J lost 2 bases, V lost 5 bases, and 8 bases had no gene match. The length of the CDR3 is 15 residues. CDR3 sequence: CASSRSGTEQETQYF. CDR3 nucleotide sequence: TGTGCCAGCAGTCGATCCGGGACAGAACAAGAGACCCAGTACTTC.

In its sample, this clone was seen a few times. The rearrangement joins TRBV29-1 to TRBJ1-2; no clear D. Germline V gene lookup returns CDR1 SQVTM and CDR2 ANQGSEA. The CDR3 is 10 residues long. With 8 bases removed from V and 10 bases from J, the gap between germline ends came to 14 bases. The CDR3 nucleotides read TGCAGCTCCAGTGACAAAGACTACACCTTC. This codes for CSSSDKDYTF. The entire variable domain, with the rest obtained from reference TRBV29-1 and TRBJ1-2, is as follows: SAVISQKPSRDICQRGTSLTIQCQVDSQVTMMFWYRQQPGQSLTLIATANQGSEATYESGFVIDKFPISRPNLTFSTLTVSNMSPEDSSIYLCSSSDKDYTFGSGTRLTVV.

The CDR3 nucleotides are TGCGCCAGCAGCCAAGATTGGAGGGACTACGAGCAGTACTTC. Encoded protein: CASSQDWRDYEQYF. This chain links TRBV4-3 with TRBJ2-7, with a possible D match to TRBD2 (6 bases). V gave up 0 bases and J gave up 3 bases, with 9 bases separating them. The germline CDR1 and CDR2 sequences are LGHNA and YSLEER. There are 14 residues in the CDR3.

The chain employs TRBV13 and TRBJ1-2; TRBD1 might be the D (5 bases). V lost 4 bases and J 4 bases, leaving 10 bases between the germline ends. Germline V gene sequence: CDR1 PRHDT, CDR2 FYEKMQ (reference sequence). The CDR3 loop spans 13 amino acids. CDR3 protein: CASSSTAIYGYTF. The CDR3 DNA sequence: TGTGCCAGCAGCTCGACAGCTATCTATGGCTACACCTTC.

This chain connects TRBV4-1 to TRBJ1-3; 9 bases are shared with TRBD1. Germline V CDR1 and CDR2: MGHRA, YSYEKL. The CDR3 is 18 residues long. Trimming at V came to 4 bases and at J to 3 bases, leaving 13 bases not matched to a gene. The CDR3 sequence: CASSLHSLGTGSGNTIYF. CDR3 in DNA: TGCGCCAGCAGCCTACACTCCTTGGGGACAGGGAGTGGAAACACCATATATTTT.

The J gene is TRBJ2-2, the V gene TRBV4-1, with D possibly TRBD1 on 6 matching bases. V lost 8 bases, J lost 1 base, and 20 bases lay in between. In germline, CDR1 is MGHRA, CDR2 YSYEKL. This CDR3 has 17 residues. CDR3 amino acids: CASSRGWAGQNTGELFF. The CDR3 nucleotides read TGCGCCAGCTCCAGGGGTTGGGCAGGGCAGAACACCGGGGAGCTGTTTTTT.

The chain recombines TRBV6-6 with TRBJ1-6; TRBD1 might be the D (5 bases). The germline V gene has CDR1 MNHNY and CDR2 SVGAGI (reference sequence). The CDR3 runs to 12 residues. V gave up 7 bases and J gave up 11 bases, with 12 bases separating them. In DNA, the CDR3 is TGTGCCAGCACCACGGGGGTTGCACCCCTCCACTTT. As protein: CASTTGVAPLHF.

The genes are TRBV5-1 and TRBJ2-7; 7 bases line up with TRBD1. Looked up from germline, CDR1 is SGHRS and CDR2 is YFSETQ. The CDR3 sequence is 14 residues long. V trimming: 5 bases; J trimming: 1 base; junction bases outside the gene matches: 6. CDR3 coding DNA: TGCGCCAGCAGGGGGACAGAAAATTCCTACGAGCAGTACTTC. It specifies CASRGTENSYEQYF.

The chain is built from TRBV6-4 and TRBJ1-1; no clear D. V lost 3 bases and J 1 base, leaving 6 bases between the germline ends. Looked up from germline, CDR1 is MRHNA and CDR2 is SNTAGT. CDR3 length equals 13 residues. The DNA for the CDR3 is TGTGCCAGCAGTGAACAGAGGAACACTGAAGCTTTCTTT. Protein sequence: CASSEQRNTEAFF.

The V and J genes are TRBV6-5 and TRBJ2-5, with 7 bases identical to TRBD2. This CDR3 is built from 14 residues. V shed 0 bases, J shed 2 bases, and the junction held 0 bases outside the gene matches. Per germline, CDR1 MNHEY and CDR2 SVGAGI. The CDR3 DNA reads TGTGCCAGCAGTTACTCTAGCGGGCAAGAGACCCAGTACTTC. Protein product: CASSYSSGQETQYF.

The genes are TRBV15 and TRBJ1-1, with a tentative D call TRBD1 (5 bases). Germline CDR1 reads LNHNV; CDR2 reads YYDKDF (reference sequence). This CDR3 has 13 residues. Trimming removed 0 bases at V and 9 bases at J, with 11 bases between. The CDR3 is CATSRDQGRQAFF. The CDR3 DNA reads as TGTGCCACCAGCAGAGATCAGGGCCGACAAGCTTTCTTT.

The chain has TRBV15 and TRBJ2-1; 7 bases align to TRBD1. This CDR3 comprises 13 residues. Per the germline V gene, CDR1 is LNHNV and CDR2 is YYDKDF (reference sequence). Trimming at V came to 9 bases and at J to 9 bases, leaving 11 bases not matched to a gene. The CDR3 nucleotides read TGTGCCACGAAGACAATCTCAGGGGGTGAGCAGTTCTTC. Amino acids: CATKTISGGEQFF.

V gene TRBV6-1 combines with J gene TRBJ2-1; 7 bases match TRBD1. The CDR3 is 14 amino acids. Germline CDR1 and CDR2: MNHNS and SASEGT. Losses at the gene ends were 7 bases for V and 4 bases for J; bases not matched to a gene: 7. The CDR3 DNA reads TGTGCCAGCACAACAGGGGAACTTTACAATGAGCAGTTCTTC. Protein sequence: CASTTGELYNEQFF.

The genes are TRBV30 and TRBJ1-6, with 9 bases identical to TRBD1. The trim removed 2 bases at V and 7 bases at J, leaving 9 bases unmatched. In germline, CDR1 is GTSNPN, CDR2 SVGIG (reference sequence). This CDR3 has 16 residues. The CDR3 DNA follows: TGTGCCTGGAGTAGTACAGGGGGCTCGGGAAATTCACCCCTCCACTTT. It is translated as CAWSSTGGSGNSPLHF.

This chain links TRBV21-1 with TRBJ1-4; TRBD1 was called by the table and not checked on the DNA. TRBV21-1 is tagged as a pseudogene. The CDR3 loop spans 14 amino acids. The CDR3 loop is CASSNRTVNEKLFF. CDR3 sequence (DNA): TGTGCCAGCAGCAACAGGACAGTGAATGAAAAACTGTTTTTT.

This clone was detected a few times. CDR3 DNA sequence: TGCGCCAGCAGCCCCTTAAGTGGCCAGGGCCTCGAAAAACTGTTTTTT. Translated: CASSPLSGQGLEKLFF. This sequence joins TRBV4-1 and TRBJ1-4, with D perhaps TRBD1 (5 bases). Germline values: CDR1 MGHRA, CDR2 YSYEKL. The ends were cut back, 4 bases at V and 8 bases at J, with 20 bases in the middle. The CDR3 contains 16 residues.

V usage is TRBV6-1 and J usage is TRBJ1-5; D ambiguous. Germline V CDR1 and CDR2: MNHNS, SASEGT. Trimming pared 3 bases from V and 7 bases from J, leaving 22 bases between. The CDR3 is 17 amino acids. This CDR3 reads CASSERRLGGPGQPQHF. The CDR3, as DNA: TGTGCCAGCAGTGAGAGACGGTTGGGAGGCCCCGGGCAGCCCCAGCATTTT.

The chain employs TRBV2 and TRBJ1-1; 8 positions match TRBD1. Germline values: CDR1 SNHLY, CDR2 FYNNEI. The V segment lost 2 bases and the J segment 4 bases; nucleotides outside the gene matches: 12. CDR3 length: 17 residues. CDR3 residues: CASSEIGQGARGTEAFF. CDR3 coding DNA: TGTGCCAGCAGTGAAATCGGGCAGGGGGCTCGGGGCACTGAAGCTTTCTTT.

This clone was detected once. The CDR3 reads CASGSLTGYYGYTF. The DNA for the CDR3 is TGTGCTAGTGGTTCCCTGACAGGGTACTATGGCTACACCTTC. The rearrangement uses TRBV12-5 and TRBJ1-2; 7 bases match TRBD1. Germline V gene sequence: CDR1 LGHNT, CDR2 FRNRAP. J gave up 3 bases and V 4 bases, and 5 bases lay outside the gene matches. This CDR3 contains 14 residues. The full variable domain, rest sourced from reference TRBV12-5 and TRBJ1-2, is DARVTQTPRHKVTEMGQEVTMRCQPILGHNTVFWYRQTMMQGLELLAYFRNRAPLDDSGMPKDRFSAEMPDATLATLKIQPSEPRDSAVYFCASGSLTGYYGYTFGSGTRLTVV.